Sample share makes the clone carrying this TCR beta chain medium-sized (0.01 to 0.1%). Its antigen is unidentified. Full-length variable regions came from constant-region reverse primers plus semi-nested Nested Universal Primer A PCR. TCRdb processed the 5' RACE reads anew with MiXCR; each CDR3 protein has one entry. This table holds about 11,000 distinct CDR3 sequences, around a quarter found once. Tregs were sorted as CD4+CD25+CD127-/low cells. General study results and limits: Tumor memory CD4+ T cell TCR gene usage clustered with blood and lymph node memory CD4+ cells and lymph node naive CD4+ cells. Tumor Tregs overlapped most with tumor, then blood, naive CD4+ cells.

The CDR3 has 12 residues. V lost 9 bases and J lost 0, with 6 bases in between. CDR1 and CDR2 from the germline V gene are SNHLY and FYNNEI. The receptor was derived from a female donor with breast cancer. V is TRBV2 and J is TRBJ1-3; D is unclear. What was sequenced was Tregs sorted from a lymph node. Here the CDR3 reads CASSASGNTIYF. The DNA for the CDR3 is TGTGCCAGTTCAGCCTCTGGAAACACCATATATTTT.